Shown below are 30 T cell receptor beta chains from a single sample sequenced in a study of blood T cell repertoires in COVID-19. The repertoire was sequenced with immunoSEQ multiplex PCR; TCRdb's copy has only in-frame clones and lacks some. The data hold about 55,000 clones, with about nine tenths observed a single time. The specimen was peripheral blood. All receptors come from a man in his 60s with active COVID-19.

Comments on this clone: Distinct nucleotide sequences in the sample also encode this CDR3. The genes are TRBV6-6 and TRBJ1-1; D call uncertain. CDR3 size: 12 residues. Trimming removed 6 bases at V and 11 bases at J, with 16 bases between. Germline CDR1 and CDR2: MNHNY and SVGAGI (reference sequence). The CDR3: CASSPGALYAFF. CDR3 nucleotide sequence: TGTGCCAGCAGCCCCGGTGCTTTATATGCTTTCTTT.

The rearrangement links TRBV12-3 or TRBV12-4 to TRBJ2-3; no clear D gene. V was cut by 5 bases and J by 4 bases, with 10 bases left in between. This CDR3 contains 13 residues. CDR3 DNA: TGTGCCAGCAGTCCTGGCCAGGCAGATACGCAGTATTTT. Amino acid sequence: CASSPGQADTQYF.

The rearrangement joins TRBV5-1 to TRBJ2-1, with 12 bases identical to TRBD2. Per the germline V gene, CDR1 is SGHRS and CDR2 is YFSETQ. This CDR3 spans 20 amino acids. With V trimmed by 2 bases and J by 2 bases, 14 bases remained unmatched. CDR3 DNA: TGCGCCAGCAGCTTTCTGACAGGGCGACTAGCGGGAGTTCCCTACAATGAGCAGTTCTTC. Its translation is CASSFLTGRLAGVPYNEQFF.

Only a few counts were recorded for this clone. The V call is TRBV7-6, the J call TRBJ2-1; 7 positions match TRBD1. The CDR3 is 15 amino acids. J was trimmed by 2 bases and V by 5 bases; bases with no gene match: 6. CDR1 is SGHVS, CDR2 FNYEAQ, per germline. The CDR3 loop is CASSPGQKTYNEQFF. Here the CDR3 DNA reads TGTGCCAGCAGCCCGGGACAGAAAACCTACAATGAGCAGTTCTTC.

The rearrangement uses TRBV19 and TRBJ1-6, with TRBD1 matching over 8 bases. The ends lost 8 bases at V and 10 bases at J; junction bases unmatched: 10. The CDR3 consists of 14 residues. Per the germline V gene, CDR1 is LNHDA and CDR2 is SQIVND (reference sequence). CDR3 sequence reads: CASSSDRVDSPLHF. The CDR3 region has the DNA TGTGCCAGTTCCTCGGACAGGGTCGACTCACCCCTCCACTTT.

The J gene is TRBJ2-7, the V gene TRBV12-3 or TRBV12-4, with D possibly being TRBD2 (7 bases). Trimming left V 2 bases short and J 7 bases short, with 12 bases between. CDR3 length: 13 residues. DNA of the CDR3: TGTGCCAGCAGTTTAAGCGGGGACATTGAGCAGTACTTC. Protein sequence: CASSLSGDIEQYF.

As DNA, the CDR3 is TGTGCCAGCAGCTTAGGCGACCTAGTTCAGAGCACAGATACGCAGTATTTT. Amino acids: CASSLGDLVQSTDTQYF. This chain uses TRBV13 with TRBJ2-3; no clear D gene. This CDR3 has 17 residues. CDR1 and CDR2 (germline): PRHDT, FYEKMQ (reference sequence). The V and J ends lost 0 bases and 0 bases respectively, with 13 bases between them.

This rearrangement joins TRBV29-1 to TRBJ2-7; TRBD2 matches at 9 bases. The V and J ends lost 4 bases and 3 bases, in that order; junction bases with no gene match: 4. The germline V gene encodes CDR1 SQVTM and CDR2 ANQGSEA. The CDR3 loop spans 13 amino acids. CDR3 region: CSVGVAGVYEQYF. The CDR3 region has the DNA TGCAGCGTTGGAGTAGCGGGAGTCTACGAGCAGTACTTC.

The chain joins TRBV11-2 to TRBJ2-3, with D perhaps TRBD2 (6 bases). This CDR3 has 16 amino acids. CDR1 and CDR2 (germline): SGHAT, FQNNGV. Deletions cut 8 bases from V and 4 bases from J, with 22 bases between. The CDR3 region is CASSLGAPREADTQYF. The CDR3 nucleotides read TGTGCCAGCTCTCTGGGCGCCCCAAGGGAGGCAGATACGCAGTATTTT.

The V and J genes are TRBV18 and TRBJ1-1, with 7 positions matching TRBD1. The CDR3 is 14 residues long. J gave up 3 bases and V 3 bases, and 4 bases lay outside the gene matches. Germline lookup yields CDR1 KGHSH and CDR2 LQKENI. CDR3 loop: CASSPQTGYTEAFF. The CDR3 DNA follows: TGTGCCAGCTCACCCCAGACAGGGTACACTGAAGCTTTCTTT.

The chain carries TRBV5-1 and TRBJ2-7; TRBD1 agrees at 7 bases. The CDR3 has 14 amino acids. V was clipped by 1 base and J by 1 base; unmatched bases: 2. The germline gives CDR1 SGHRS, CDR2 YFSETQ. The CDR3 nucleotides read TGCGCCAGCAGCTTGTCGACAGGGTCCTACGAGCAGTACTTC. This encodes CASSLSTGSYEQYF.

The gene calls are TRBV27 and TRBJ2-7; 9 nucleotides align to TRBD1. Germline loops: CDR1 MNHEY, CDR2 SMNVEV (reference sequence). The V and J ends lost 3 bases and 3 bases, in that order; junction bases with no gene match: 6. This CDR3 is 15 amino acids long. The CDR3 DNA follows: TGTGCCAGCAGTTTCCTGGGACAGGGACTCTACGAGCAGTACTTC. Translation: CASSFLGQGLYEQYF.

The chain combines TRBV11-2 with TRBJ1-2; D possibly corresponds to TRBD1 (5 bases). V lost 5 bases and J lost 6, with 19 bases in between. The germline CDR1 and CDR2 sequences are SGHAT and FQNNGV. The CDR3 contains 15 residues. The CDR3 reads CASSGGTGRGHGYTF. CDR3 in DNA: TGTGCCAGCAGCGGGGGGACGGGGAGGGGACATGGCTACACCTTC. The full variable domain, rest sourced from reference TRBV11-2 and TRBJ1-2, is EAGVAQSPRYKIIEKRQSVAFWCNPISGHATLYWYQQILGQGPKLLIQFQNNGVVDDSQLPKDRFSAERLKGVDSTLKIQPAKLEDSAVYLCASSGGTGRGHGYTFGSGTRLTVV.

This chain links TRBV7-2 with TRBJ2-3; 13 bases are a match to TRBD2. The length of the CDR3 is 16 residues. From germline, CDR1 is SGHTA and CDR2 FQGNSA. The trim removed 5 bases at V and 2 bases at J, leaving 4 bases unmatched. Written as DNA, the CDR3 is TGTGCCAGCAGCCCCGGGACTAGCGGGAACACAGATACGCAGTATTTT. Protein: CASSPGTSGNTDTQYF. Combining the CDR3 with reference TRBV7-2 and TRBJ2-3 gives the whole variable domain GAGVSQSPSNKVTEKGKDVELRCDPISGHTALYWYRQSLGQGLEFLIYFQGNSAPDKSGLPSDRFSAERTGGSVSTLTIQRTQQEDSAVYLCASSPGTSGNTDTQYFGPGTRLTVL.

V is TRBV12-3 or TRBV12-4 and J is TRBJ2-3; D not certain. The V end was cut by 3 bases, the J end by 6 bases, with 7 bases between. The CDR3 spans 12 residues. Written as DNA, the CDR3 is TGTGCCAGCAGTTTGGTGCGGGATACGCAGTATTTT. This encodes CASSLVRDTQYF.

The chain has TRBV29-1 and TRBJ2-1, with D tentatively TRBD1 (6 bases). Per germline, CDR1 SQVTM and CDR2 ANQGSEA. V was pared by 2 bases and J by 4 bases, with 12 bases between. CDR3 length: 14 residues. The CDR3 region is CSVEKQRGYNEQFF. The CDR3 nucleotides are TGCAGCGTTGAAAAGCAAAGGGGGTACAATGAGCAGTTCTTC.

The chain employs TRBV10-3 and TRBJ2-3; TRBD2 aligns across 8 bases. V was clipped by 3 bases and J by 5 bases; unmatched bases: 4. Germline CDR1 ENHRY, CDR2 SYGVKD. This CDR3 contains 14 residues. CDR3 residues: CAISDITSGDTQYF. The CDR3 DNA reads TGTGCCATCAGTGATATCACTAGCGGAGATACGCAGTATTTT.

V is TRBV27 and J is TRBJ2-5, with TRBD1 as a possible D gene (5 bases). V was cut by 5 bases and J by 5 bases, with 18 bases left in between. The CDR3 contains 15 residues. Germline-derived CDR1 and CDR2 are MNHEY and SMNVEV (reference sequence). In DNA, the CDR3 is TGTGCCAGCAGTGACAACGTGGGGCGGTCGGAGACCCAGTACTTC. As protein: CASSDNVGRSETQYF.

The chain employs TRBV28 and TRBJ2-7; 9 bases line up with TRBD2. The V and J ends lost 11 bases and 2 bases, in that order; junction bases with no gene match: 4. CDR1 MDHEN and CDR2 SYDVKM come from the germline V gene. The CDR3 covers 12 residues. CDR3: CASTSGAYEQYF. The DNA of the CDR3 is TGTGCCTCGACTAGCGGAGCCTACGAGCAGTACTTC.

This clone occurred once. The chain joins TRBV4-1 to TRBJ2-1; 9 positions match TRBD2. The CDR3 totals 15 residues. In germline, CDR1 is MGHRA, CDR2 YSYEKL. The V and J ends lost 2 bases and 10 bases, in that order; junction bases with no gene match: 9. The CDR3 reads CASSQPLAGSREQFF. CDR3 DNA: TGCGCCAGCAGCCAACCGCTAGCGGGATCTAGAGAGCAGTTCTTC.

V is TRBV4-1 and J is TRBJ1-1, with D hard to call. The CDR3 has 12 residues. In germline, CDR1 is MGHRA, CDR2 YSYEKL. V dropped 4 bases and J dropped 4 bases, with 7 bases sitting between them. The CDR3 DNA reads TGCGCCAGCAGCCCCGCCGGCACTGAAGCTTTCTTT. It codes for CASSPAGTEAFF.

The gene calls are TRBV9 and TRBJ2-7, with D maybe TRBD2 (5 bases). V was trimmed by 6 bases and J by 3 bases, leaving 13 bases between them. Germline CDR1 reads SGDLS; CDR2 reads YYNGEE. CDR3 length equals 13 residues. For the CDR3, the DNA is TGTGCCAGCAACGCCCAGCGGAGCTACGAGCAGTACTTC. Its protein product is CASNAQRSYEQYF.

This chain joins TRBV19 and TRBJ2-2; D is unresolved. CDR3 length equals 13 residues. Germline CDR1 and CDR2: LNHDA and SQIVND (reference sequence). V was pared by 1 base and J by 5 bases, with 5 bases between. Written as DNA, the CDR3 is TGTGCCAGTAGTATAGGAGCAACCGGGGAGCTGTTTTTT. Amino acids: CASSIGATGELFF.

This clone is a singleton in its sample. The rearrangement uses TRBV11-2 and TRBJ2-7, with TRBD2 identical over 7 bases. J was trimmed by 5 bases and V by 6 bases; bases with no gene match: 13. CDR1 is SGHAT, CDR2 FQNNGV, per germline. The length of the CDR3 is 15 residues. CDR3 residues: CASRGSRTRVNEQYF. CDR3 bases: TGTGCCAGCAGGGGAAGTAGGACTAGGGTCAACGAGCAGTACTTC.

CDR3 nucleotides: TGTGCCAGCTCACCTAGCAGCGGCGGTGTGCTGTTTTTT. Translated: CASSPSSGGVLFF. V gene TRBV18 combines with J gene TRBJ2-2, with D perhaps TRBD2 (5 bases). With 3 bases removed from V and 13 bases from J, the gap between germline ends came to 15 bases. The CDR3 runs to 13 residues. In germline, CDR1 is KGHSH, CDR2 LQKENI.

The chain combines TRBV4-1 with TRBJ2-7; no firm D call. V was shortened by 1 base and J by 0 bases, with 10 bases between the two germline ends. Germline lookup yields CDR1 MGHRA and CDR2 YSYEKL. The CDR3 totals 15 residues. The CDR3 here is CASSQGQLSSYEQYF. The CDR3 region has the DNA TGCGCCAGCAGCCAAGGACAATTGAGCTCCTACGAGCAGTACTTC.

This clone occurred once. This chain connects TRBV4-1 to TRBJ2-2; TRBD2 might be the D (5 bases). The V end was cut by 5 bases, the J end by 4 bases, with 11 bases between. Germline V gives CDR1 MGHRA, CDR2 YSYEKL. The CDR3 is 14 amino acids. The CDR3 DNA reads TGCGCCAGCAGCGCCCGGGATAGCACCGGGGAGCTGTTTTTT. This sequence encodes CASSARDSTGELFF.

V is TRBV6-2 or TRBV6-3 and J is TRBJ2-7, with TRBD2 matching over 8 bases. Per the germline V gene, CDR1 is MNHEY and CDR2 is SVGEGT. J gave up 4 bases and V 2 bases, and 7 bases lay outside the gene matches. The length of the CDR3 is 15 residues. Here the CDR3 reads CASSYEAGGEYEQYF. In DNA form, the CDR3 reads TGTGCCAGCAGTTACGAGGCGGGAGGAGAATACGAGCAGTACTTC.

The rearrangement links TRBV2 to TRBJ1-3, with TRBD1 identical over 9 bases. The CDR3 spans 16 residues. The V and J ends lost 5 bases and 2 bases, in that order; junction bases with no gene match: 7. CDR1 is SNHLY, CDR2 FYNNEI, per germline. The CDR3 DNA reads TGTGCCAGCAGTAGAACCGGGACAGGGACTGGAAACACCATATATTTT. Amino acid sequence: CASSRTGTGTGNTIYF.

DNA of the CDR3: TGTGCCAGCAGAGGGGGCGGCACTGAAGCTTTCTTT. It is translated as CASRGGGTEAFF. The chain carries TRBV6-6 and TRBJ1-1; 7 bases match TRBD1. Germline-derived CDR1 and CDR2 are MNHNY and SVGAGI (reference sequence). The V segment lost 6 bases and the J segment 4 bases; nucleotides outside the gene matches: 2. The CDR3 runs 12 residues.